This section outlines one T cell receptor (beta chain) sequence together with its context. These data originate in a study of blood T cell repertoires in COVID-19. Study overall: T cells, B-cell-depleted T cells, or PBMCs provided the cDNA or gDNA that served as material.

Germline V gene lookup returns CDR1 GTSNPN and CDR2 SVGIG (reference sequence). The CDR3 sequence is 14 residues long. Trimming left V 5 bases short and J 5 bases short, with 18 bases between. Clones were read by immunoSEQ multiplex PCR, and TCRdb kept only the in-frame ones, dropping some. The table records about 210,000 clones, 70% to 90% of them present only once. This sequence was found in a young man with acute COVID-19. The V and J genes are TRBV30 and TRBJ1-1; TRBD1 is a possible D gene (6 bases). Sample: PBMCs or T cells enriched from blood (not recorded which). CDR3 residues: CAWEGTGLGTEAFF. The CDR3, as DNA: TGTGCCTGGGAAGGTACAGGGCTTGGGACTGAAGCTTTCTTT.